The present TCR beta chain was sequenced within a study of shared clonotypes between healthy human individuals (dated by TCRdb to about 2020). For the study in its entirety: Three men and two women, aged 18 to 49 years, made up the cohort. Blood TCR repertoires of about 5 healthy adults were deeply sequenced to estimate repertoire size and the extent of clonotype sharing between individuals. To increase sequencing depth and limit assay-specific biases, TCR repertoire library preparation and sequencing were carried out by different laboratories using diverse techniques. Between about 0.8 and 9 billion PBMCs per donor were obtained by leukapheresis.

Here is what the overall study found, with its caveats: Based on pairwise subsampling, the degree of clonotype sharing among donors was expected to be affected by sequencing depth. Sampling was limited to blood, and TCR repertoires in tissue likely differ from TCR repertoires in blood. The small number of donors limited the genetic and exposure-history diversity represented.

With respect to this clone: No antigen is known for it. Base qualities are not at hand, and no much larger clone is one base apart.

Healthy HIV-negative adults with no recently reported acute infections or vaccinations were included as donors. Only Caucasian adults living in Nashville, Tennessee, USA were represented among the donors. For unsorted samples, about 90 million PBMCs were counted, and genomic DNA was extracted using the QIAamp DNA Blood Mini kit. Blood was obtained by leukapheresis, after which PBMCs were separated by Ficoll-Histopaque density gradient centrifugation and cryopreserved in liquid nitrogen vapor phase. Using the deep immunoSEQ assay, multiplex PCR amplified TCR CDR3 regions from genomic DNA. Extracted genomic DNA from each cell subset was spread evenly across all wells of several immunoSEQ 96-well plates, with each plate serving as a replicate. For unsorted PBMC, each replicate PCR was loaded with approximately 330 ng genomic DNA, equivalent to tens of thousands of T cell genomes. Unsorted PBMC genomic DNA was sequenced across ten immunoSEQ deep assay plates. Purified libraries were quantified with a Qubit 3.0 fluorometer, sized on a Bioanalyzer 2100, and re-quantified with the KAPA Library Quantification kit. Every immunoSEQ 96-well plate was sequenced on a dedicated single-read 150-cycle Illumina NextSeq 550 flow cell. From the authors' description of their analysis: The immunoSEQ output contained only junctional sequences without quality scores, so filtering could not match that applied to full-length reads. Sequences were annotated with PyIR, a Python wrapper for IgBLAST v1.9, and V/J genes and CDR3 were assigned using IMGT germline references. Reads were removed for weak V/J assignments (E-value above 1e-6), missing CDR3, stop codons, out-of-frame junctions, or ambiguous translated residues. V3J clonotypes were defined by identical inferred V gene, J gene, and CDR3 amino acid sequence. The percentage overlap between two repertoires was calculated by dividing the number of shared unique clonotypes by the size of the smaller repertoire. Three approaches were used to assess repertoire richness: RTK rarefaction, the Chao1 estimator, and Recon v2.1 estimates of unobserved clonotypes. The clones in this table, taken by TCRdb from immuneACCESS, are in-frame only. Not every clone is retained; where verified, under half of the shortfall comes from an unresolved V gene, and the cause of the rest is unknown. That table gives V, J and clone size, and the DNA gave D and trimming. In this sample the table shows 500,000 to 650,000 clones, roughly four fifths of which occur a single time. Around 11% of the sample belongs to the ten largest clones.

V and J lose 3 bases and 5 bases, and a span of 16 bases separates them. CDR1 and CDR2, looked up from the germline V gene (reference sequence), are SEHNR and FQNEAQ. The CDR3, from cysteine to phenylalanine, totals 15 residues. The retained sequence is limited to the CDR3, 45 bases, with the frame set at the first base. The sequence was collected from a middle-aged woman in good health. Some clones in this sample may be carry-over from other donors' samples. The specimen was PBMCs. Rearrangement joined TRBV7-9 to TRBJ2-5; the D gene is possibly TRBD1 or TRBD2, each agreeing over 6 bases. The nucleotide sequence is TGTGCCAGCAGCTTGCCAACAGGGACTCTCGAGACCCAGTACTTC. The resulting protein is CASSLPTGTLETQYF.